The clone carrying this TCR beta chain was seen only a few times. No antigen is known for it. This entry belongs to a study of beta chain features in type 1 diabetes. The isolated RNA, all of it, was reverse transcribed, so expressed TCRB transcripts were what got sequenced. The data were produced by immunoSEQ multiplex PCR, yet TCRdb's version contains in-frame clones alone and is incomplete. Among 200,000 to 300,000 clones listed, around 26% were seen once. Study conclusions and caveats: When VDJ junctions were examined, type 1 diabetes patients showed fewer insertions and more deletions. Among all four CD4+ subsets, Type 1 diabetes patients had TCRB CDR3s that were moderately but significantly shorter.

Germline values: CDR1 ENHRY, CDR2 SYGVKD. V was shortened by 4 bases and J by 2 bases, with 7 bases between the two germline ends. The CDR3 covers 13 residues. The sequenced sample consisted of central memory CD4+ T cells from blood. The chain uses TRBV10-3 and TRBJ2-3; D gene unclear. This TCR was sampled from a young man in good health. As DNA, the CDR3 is TGTGCCATCAGTGGAGAGGACACAGATACGCAGTATTTT. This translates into CAISGEDTDTQYF.